This T cell receptor beta chain was identified during a study of regulatory T cells in long-lasting Graves disease. Study-wide context: Antithyroid drugs had been given to newly diagnosed Graves' patients for under 3 months.

Researchers made TCR beta libraries by using iRepertoire HTBI primers and running Arm-PCR on CDR3 regions. Via MiXCR, TCRdb re-called the multiplex PCR reads, giving one row per CDR3 protein. Among around 250,000 distinct CDR3 sequences listed, around 21% were seen once. The table lists this clonotype with many counts. V shed 4 bases and J shed 0 bases, with 14 bases lying between them. The length of the CDR3 is 16 residues. Germline lookup yields CDR1 SGHKS and CDR2 YYEKEE (reference sequence). Time point: newly diagnosed GD, antithyroid drugs for less than 3 months. PBMCs were the source of the RNA used for TCR sequencing.

Here the sequenced sample was peripheral blood mononuclear cells (PBMCs), taken at new diagnosis, from a patient treated with antithyroid drugs. This sequence originates from a female donor with Graves disease. The chain is built from TRBV5-5 and TRBJ1-5; D is ambiguous. DNA for the CDR3: TGTGCCAGCAGCAGAGCGGGGTGGGGTAGCAATCAGCCCCAGCATTTT. This sequence encodes CASSRAGWGSNQPQHF.